These 15 T cell receptor beta chains share one sample of origin, sequenced in a study of blood T cell repertoires in COVID-19 (dated by TCRdb to the early 2020s). The library was produced with the immunoSEQ multiplex PCR assay. Not all clones reach the TCRdb copy of this immuneACCESS table, which keeps in-frame sequences only. Checked studies attribute under half of the gap to unresolved V genes and leave the rest unexplained. The sample table shows about 220,000 clones, and 84% are seen once. The ten top clones hold approximately 2% of the sample. What was sequenced was peripheral blood. The receptors originated from a man in his forties or fifties who had recovered from COVID-19.

The V call is TRBV30, the J call TRBJ1-1; 9 nucleotides align to TRBD1. V gave up 5 bases and J gave up 2 bases; unmatched junction bases: 9. The length of the CDR3 is 15 residues. From germline, CDR1 is GTSNPN and CDR2 SVGIG (reference sequence). CDR3 in DNA: TGTGCCTGGCAAACCCGGGACAGGGTTAACACTGAAGCTTTCTTT. Amino acid sequence: CAWQTRDRVNTEAFF. The full variable domain, in which reference TRBV30 and TRBJ1-1 provide the parts outside the CDR3, is SQTIHQWPATLVQPVGSPLSLECTVEGTSNPNLYWYRQAAGRGLQLLFYSVGIGQISSEVPQNLSASRPQDRQFILSSKKLLLSDSGFYLCAWQTRDRVNTEAFFGQGTRLTVV.

V gene TRBV5-6 combines with J gene TRBJ2-2, with D perhaps matching TRBD2 (6 bases). The CDR3 spans 17 residues. Trimming pared 0 bases from V and 4 bases from J, leaving 16 bases between. In germline, CDR1 is SGHDT, CDR2 YYEEEE. DNA for the CDR3: TGTGCCAGCAGCTTGGCCGCGACGGGGCGGGGCACCGGGGAGCTGTTTTTT. Its protein is CASSLAATGRGTGELFF.

The rearrangement joins TRBV10-2 to TRBJ2-3, with TRBD2 matching over 9 bases. Germline V gene lookup returns CDR1 WSHSY and CDR2 SAAADI. V gave up 8 bases and J gave up 0 bases; unmatched junction bases: 6. The CDR3 runs to 15 residues. This chain's CDR3 is CASGNSGGSTDTQYF. The CDR3 coding sequence is TGCGCCAGCGGTAATAGCGGGGGTAGCACAGATACGCAGTATTTT.

The V gene is TRBV18, the J gene TRBJ2-7, with TRBD1 matching 10 bases. In germline, CDR1 is KGHSH, CDR2 LQKENI. V lost 5 bases and J lost 0; bases outside the gene matches: 7. The length of the CDR3 is 16 residues. The DNA for the CDR3 is TGTGCCAGCTCAGCTCCCGGGACAGGGGTCTCCTACGAGCAGTACTTC. It yields the protein CASSAPGTGVSYEQYF.

The chain combines TRBV5-1 with TRBJ2-1; 7 bases fit TRBD2. V lost 3 bases, J lost 5 bases, and 11 bases stayed unmatched. This CDR3 region has 16 residues. Per germline, CDR1 SGHRS and CDR2 YFSETQ. The CDR3 reads CASSSLAVDLDNEQFF. The CDR3 nucleotides are TGCGCCAGCAGCTCCCTAGCGGTGGATTTGGACAATGAGCAGTTCTTC.

The chain has TRBV10-2 and TRBJ2-5, with D possibly being TRBD1 (6 bases). Germline V CDR1 and CDR2: WSHSY, SAAADI. Trimming removed 6 bases from V and 3 bases from J, with 11 bases in between. The CDR3 spans 13 residues. In nucleotides, the CDR3 is TGCGCCAGCAGCCCAGGACAGAAAGAGACCCAGTACTTC. It is translated as CASSPGQKETQYF.

The rearrangement uses TRBV27 and TRBJ2-3; 8 nucleotides agree with TRBD2. J was trimmed by 1 base and V by 2 bases; bases with no gene match: 5. This CDR3 is 16 amino acids long. The germline gives CDR1 MNHEY, CDR2 SMNVEV (reference sequence). CDR3 sequence reads: CASSLGLSGGTDTQYF. The CDR3 DNA follows: TGTGCCAGCAGTTTAGGGCTTAGCGGGGGCACAGATACGCAGTATTTT.

V usage is TRBV28 and J usage is TRBJ1-1; D call uncertain. The CDR3 totals 13 residues. V was pared by 7 bases and J by 3 bases, with 12 bases between. Per the germline V gene, CDR1 is MDHEN and CDR2 is SYDVKM. In DNA form, the CDR3 reads TGTGCCAGCACCCTTGTTACGGACACTGAAGCTTTCTTT. As protein: CASTLVTDTEAFF.

This chain connects TRBV28 to TRBJ2-7; a possible D gene is TRBD2 (6 bases). V was clipped by 6 bases and J by 4 bases, with 19 bases between them. This CDR3 spans 15 amino acids. The germline V gene has CDR1 MDHEN and CDR2 SYDVKM. The CDR3 reads CASSRVQSGGYEQYF. The CDR3 DNA sequence: TGTGCCAGCAGCCGCGTGCAAAGTGGGGGGTACGAGCAGTACTTC.

The chain is built from TRBV7-2 and TRBJ1-5; D possibly corresponds to TRBD1 (5 bases). Germline V gene data show CDR1 as SGHTA and CDR2 as FQGNSA. The V gene lost 5 bases and the J gene lost 3 bases, with 8 bases spanning the gap. This CDR3 comprises 13 residues. DNA of the CDR3: TGTGCCAGCAGCCTGGACACCAATCAGCCCCAGCATTTT. Its translation is CASSLDTNQPQHF.

The V and J genes are TRBV19 and TRBJ1-3; 7 bases map to TRBD1. J gave up 0 bases and V 5 bases, and 4 bases lay outside the gene matches. This CDR3 comprises 15 residues. Germline V gene data show CDR1 as LNHDA and CDR2 as SQIVND (reference sequence). This chain's CDR3 is CASSRAGGSGNTIYF. The CDR3 DNA reads as TGTGCCAGTAGTCGGGCAGGGGGCTCTGGAAACACCATATATTTT.

J is TRBJ1-5 and V is TRBV30; D unresolved. This CDR3 has 12 amino acids. V lost 4 bases and J 4 bases, leaving 8 bases between the germline ends. Germline values: CDR1 GTSNPN, CDR2 SVGIG (reference sequence). For the CDR3, the DNA is TGTGCCTGGAAAGCGCAAAATCAGCCCCAGCATTTT. Translation gives CAWKAQNQPQHF.

This clone occurred once. The chain has TRBV7-9 and TRBJ1-4, with TRBD1 as a possible D gene (5 bases). V was shortened by 5 bases and J by 3 bases, with 10 bases between the two germline ends. The CDR3 extends over 14 amino acids. The germline gives CDR1 SEHNR, CDR2 FQNEAQ (reference sequence). This chain's CDR3 is CASSPGGANEKLFF. Here the CDR3 DNA reads TGTGCCAGCAGCCCCGGGGGGGCTAATGAAAAACTGTTTTTT.

The chain joins TRBV2 to TRBJ1-2; TRBD1 matches 9 bases. The CDR3 consists of 14 residues. V gave up 10 bases and J gave up 6 bases; unmatched junction bases: 12. The V gene's germline CDR1 is SNHLY and CDR2 FYNNEI. The CDR3 nucleotides are TGTGCCACCGTCAACAGGGGGCAGGCCAATGGCTACACCTTC. This codes for CATVNRGQANGYTF.

The count of this clone is one. The gene calls are TRBV27 and TRBJ1-2; D possibly corresponds to TRBD1 (6 bases). Trimming shortened V by 4 bases and J by 8 bases, and 17 bases separated the two germline ends. Germline V CDR1 and CDR2: MNHEY, SMNVEV (reference sequence). There are 14 residues in the CDR3. The CDR3 here is CASSSLQGVRGYTF. The CDR3 DNA follows: TGTGCCAGCAGTTCCTTACAGGGAGTCAGAGGCTACACCTTC.